The entry below describes one TCR beta chain. These data belong to a study of blood T cell repertoires in COVID-19. Study-wide background: Specimens from acute and convalescent COVID-19 originated in the United States, Italy and Spain. Sample material is recorded as cDNA or gDNA derived from T cells, B-cell-depleted T cells, or PBMCs.

As processed by the authors: Estimated nucleated cell counts came from reference gene primer amplification. Profiling relied on immunoSEQ multiplex PCR, and the TCRdb table lists in-frame clones only, not all of them. V and J calls and clone size are as listed in that table; D and trimming were resolved from the DNA. The data hold about 120,000 clones, with approximately 90% observed a single time. Sequences were obtained from peripheral blood. This clonotype originated in a woman aged 50 to 60 with acute or convalescent COVID-19.

The CDR3 sequence: CASSQGLGTSGRAKFF. The DNA for the CDR3 is TGTGCCAGCAGCCAAGGACTAGGGACTAGCGGGAGGGCCAAGTTCTTC. V is TRBV3-1 (or the pseudogene TRBV3-2) and J is TRBJ2-1; 16 bases match TRBD2. CDR3 length: 16 residues. CDR1 and CDR2 (germline): LGHDT, YNNKEL (reference sequence). Losses at the gene ends were 1 base for V and 14 bases for J; bases not matched to a gene: 8.